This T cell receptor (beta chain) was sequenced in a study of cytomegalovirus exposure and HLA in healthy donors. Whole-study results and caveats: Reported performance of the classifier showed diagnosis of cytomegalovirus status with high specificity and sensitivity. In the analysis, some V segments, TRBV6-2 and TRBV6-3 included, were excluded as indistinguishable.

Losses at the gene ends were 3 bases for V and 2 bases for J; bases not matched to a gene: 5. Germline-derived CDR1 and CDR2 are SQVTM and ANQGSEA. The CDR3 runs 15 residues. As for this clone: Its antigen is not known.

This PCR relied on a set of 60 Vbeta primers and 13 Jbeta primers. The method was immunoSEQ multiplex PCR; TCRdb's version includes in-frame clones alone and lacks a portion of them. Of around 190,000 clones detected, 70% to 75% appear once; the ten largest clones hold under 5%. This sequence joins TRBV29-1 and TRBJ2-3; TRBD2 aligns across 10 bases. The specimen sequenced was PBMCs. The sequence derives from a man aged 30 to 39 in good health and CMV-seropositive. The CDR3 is CSVDPSGGPTDTQYF. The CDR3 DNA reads TGCAGCGTTGACCCTAGCGGGGGACCCACAGATACGCAGTATTTT.